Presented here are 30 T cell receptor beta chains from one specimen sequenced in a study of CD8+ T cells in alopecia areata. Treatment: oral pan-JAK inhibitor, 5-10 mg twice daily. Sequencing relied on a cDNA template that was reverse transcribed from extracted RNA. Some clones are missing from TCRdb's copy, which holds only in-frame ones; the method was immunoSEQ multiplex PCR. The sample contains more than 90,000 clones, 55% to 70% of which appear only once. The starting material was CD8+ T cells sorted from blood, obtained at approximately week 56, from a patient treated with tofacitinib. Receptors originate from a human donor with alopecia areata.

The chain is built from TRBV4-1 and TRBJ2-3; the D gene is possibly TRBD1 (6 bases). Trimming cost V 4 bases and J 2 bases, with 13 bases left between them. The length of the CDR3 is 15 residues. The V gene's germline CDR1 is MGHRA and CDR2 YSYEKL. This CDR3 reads CASSPQGLFTDTQYF. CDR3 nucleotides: TGCGCCAGCAGCCCGCAGGGGCTTTTCACAGATACGCAGTATTTT.

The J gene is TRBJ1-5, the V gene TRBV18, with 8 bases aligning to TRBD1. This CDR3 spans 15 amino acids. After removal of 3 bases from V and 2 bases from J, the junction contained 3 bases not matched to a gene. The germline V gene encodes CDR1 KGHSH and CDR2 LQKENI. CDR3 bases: TGTGCCAGCTCACCGGGACAGGAGGGCAATCAGCCCCAGCATTTT. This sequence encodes CASSPGQEGNQPQHF.

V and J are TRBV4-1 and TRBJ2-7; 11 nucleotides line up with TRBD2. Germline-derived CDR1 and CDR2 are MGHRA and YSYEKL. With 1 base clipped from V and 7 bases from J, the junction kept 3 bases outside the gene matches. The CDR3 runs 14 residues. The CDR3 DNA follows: TGCGCCAGCAGCCAAGCTAGCGGGGGGTGGGAGCAGTACTTC. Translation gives CASSQASGGWEQYF.

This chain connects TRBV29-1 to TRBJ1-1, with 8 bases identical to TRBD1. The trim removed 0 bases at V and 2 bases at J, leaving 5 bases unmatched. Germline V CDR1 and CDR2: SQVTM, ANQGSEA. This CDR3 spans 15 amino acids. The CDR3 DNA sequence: TGCAGCGTTGAAGAAGGCAGGGGGCAAAACACTGAAGCTTTCTTT. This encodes CSVEEGRGQNTEAFF.

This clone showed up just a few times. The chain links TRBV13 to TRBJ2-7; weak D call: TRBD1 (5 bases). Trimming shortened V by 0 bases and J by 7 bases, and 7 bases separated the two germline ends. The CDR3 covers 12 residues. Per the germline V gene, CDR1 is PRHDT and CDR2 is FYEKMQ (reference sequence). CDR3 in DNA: TGTGCCAGCAGCTTAGGGCGACAGGAGCAGTACTTC. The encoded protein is CASSLGRQEQYF.

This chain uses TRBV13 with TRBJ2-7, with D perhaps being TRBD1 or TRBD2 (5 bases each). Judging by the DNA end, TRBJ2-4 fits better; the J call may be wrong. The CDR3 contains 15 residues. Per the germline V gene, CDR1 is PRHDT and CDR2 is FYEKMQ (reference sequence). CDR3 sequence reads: CASSHSGTGKNIQYF. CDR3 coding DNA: TGTGCCAGCAGCCACTCCGGGACGGGCAAAAACATTCAGTACTTC.

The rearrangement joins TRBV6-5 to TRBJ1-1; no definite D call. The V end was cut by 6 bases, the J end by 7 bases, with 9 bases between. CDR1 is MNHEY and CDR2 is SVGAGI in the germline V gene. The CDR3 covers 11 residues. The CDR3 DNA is TGTGCCAGCAGACGCGCAGGTGAAGCTTTCTTT. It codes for CASRRAGEAFF.

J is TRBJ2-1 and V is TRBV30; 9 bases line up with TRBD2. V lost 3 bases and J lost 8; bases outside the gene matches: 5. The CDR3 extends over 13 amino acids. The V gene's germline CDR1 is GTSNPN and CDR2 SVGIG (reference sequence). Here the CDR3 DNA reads TGTGCCTGGAGGCGGGGGGGCCACTATGAGCAGTTCTTC. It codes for CAWRRGGHYEQFF.

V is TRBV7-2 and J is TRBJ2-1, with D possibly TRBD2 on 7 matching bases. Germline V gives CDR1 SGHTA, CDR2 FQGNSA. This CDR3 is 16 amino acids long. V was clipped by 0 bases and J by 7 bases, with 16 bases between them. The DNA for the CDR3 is TGTGCCAGCAGCTTAGCGGGGGGGCTGGTTGGGAATGAGCAGTTCTTC. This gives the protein CASSLAGGLVGNEQFF.

This CDR3 is CASSQATSGGARGYEQYF. The CDR3 DNA sequence: TGCGCCAGCAGCCAAGCCACTAGCGGGGGGGCTAGAGGCTACGAGCAGTACTTC. The rearrangement joins TRBV4-1 to TRBJ2-7, with 13 bases lining up with TRBD2. Germline V lookup: CDR1 MGHRA, CDR2 YSYEKL. CDR3 size: 18 residues. The V gene end was trimmed by 1 base and the J gene end by 3 bases; junction bases not matched to a gene: 9.

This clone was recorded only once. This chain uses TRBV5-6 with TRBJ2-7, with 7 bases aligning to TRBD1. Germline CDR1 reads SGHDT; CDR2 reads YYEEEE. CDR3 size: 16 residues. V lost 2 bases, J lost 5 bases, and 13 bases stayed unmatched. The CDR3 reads CASSFPTGSTSHEQYF. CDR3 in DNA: TGTGCCAGCAGCTTCCCGACAGGGTCGACTTCCCACGAGCAGTACTTC.

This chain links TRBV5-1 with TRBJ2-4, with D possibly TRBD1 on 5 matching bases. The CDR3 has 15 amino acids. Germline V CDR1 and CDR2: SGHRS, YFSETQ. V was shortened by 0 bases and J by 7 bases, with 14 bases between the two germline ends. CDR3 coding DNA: TGCGCCAGCAGCTTGGCCCCACCGCCAGGGAACATTCAGTACTTC. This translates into CASSLAPPPGNIQYF.

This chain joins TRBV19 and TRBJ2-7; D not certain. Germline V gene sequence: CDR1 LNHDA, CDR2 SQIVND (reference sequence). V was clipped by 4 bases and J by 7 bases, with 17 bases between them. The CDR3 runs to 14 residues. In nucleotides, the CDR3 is TGTGCCAGTAGTAGAACCCTAGGGCTAGATGAGCAGTACTTC. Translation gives CASSRTLGLDEQYF. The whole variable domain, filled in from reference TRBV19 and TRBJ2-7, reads DGGITQSPKYLFRKEGQNVTLSCEQNLNHDAMYWYRQDPGQGLRLIYYSQIVNDFQKGDIAEGYSVSREKKESFPLTVTSAQKNPTAFYLCASSRTLGLDEQYFGPGTRLTVT.

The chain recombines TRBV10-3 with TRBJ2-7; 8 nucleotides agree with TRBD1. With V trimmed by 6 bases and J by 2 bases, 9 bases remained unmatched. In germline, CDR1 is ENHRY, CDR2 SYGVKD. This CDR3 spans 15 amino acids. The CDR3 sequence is CAISAGQGETYEQYF. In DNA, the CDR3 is TGTGCCATCAGCGCCGGACAGGGCGAAACCTACGAGCAGTACTTC.

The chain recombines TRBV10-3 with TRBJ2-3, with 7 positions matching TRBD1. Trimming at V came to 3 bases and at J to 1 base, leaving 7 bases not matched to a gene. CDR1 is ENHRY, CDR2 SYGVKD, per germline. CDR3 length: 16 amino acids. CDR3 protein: CAISDLWDSRTDTQYF. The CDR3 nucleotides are TGTGCCATCAGTGACCTTTGGGACAGCCGCACAGATACGCAGTATTTT.

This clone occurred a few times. This chain's CDR3 is CSDVGQGPPDTQYF. The CDR3 DNA reads TGCAGCGATGTGGGACAGGGACCCCCAGATACGCAGTATTTT. The J gene is TRBJ2-3, the V gene TRBV29-1; TRBD1 matches 9 bases. Looked up from germline, CDR1 is SQVTM and CDR2 is ANQGSEA. J lost 4 bases, V lost 7 bases, and 9 bases had no gene match. The CDR3 contains 14 residues.

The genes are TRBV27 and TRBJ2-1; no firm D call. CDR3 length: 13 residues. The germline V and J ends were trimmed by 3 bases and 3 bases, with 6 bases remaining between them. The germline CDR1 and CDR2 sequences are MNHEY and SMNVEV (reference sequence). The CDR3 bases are TGTGCCAGCAGTTTGGCGGACTACAATGAGCAGTTCTTC. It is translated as CASSLADYNEQFF.

This chain's CDR3 is CASSYGDMPQHF. The DNA for the CDR3 is TGTGCCAGTAGTTACGGGGACATGCCCCAGCATTTT. V is TRBV19 and J is TRBJ1-5, with D maybe TRBD1 (6 bases). The germline V gene has CDR1 LNHDA and CDR2 SQIVND (reference sequence). There are 12 residues in the CDR3. The V end lost 5 bases, the J end lost 9 bases, and 11 bases lay between the germline ends.

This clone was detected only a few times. Here the CDR3 reads CASSIGTGGEQYF. DNA of the CDR3: TGTGCCAGTAGTATAGGGACAGGCGGCGAGCAGTACTTC. This sequence joins TRBV19 and TRBJ2-7, with 7 nucleotides matching TRBD1. The length of the CDR3 is 13 residues. The germline CDR1 and CDR2 sequences are LNHDA and SQIVND (reference sequence). J was trimmed by 6 bases and V by 1 base; bases with no gene match: 3.

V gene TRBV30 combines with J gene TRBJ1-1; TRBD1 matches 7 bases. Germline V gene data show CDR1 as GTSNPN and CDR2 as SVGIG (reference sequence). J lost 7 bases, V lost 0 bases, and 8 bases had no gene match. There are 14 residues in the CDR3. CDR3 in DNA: TGTGCCTGGAGTGTAGGAGGACAGGATGATGAAGCTTTCTTT. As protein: CAWSVGGQDDEAFF. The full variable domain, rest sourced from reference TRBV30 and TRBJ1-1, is SQTIHQWPATLVQPVGSPLSLECTVEGTSNPNLYWYRQAAGRGLQLLFYSVGIGQISSEVPQNLSASRPQDRQFILSSKKLLLSDSGFYLCAWSVGGQDDEAFFGQGTRLTVV.

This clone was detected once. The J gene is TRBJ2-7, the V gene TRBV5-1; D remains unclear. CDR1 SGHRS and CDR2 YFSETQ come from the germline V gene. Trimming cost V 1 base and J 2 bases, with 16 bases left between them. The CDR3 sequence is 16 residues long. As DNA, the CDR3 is TGCGCCAGCAGCTTGCAAACCGGAGTGGTCCCCTACGAGCAGTACTTC. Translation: CASSLQTGVVPYEQYF.

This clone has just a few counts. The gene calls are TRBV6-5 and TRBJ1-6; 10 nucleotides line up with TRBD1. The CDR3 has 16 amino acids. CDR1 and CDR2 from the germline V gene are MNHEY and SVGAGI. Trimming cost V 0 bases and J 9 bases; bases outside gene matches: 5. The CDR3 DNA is TGTGCCAGCAGTTACTCGATCGGGGACAGGGGTTCACCCCTCCACTTT. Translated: CASSYSIGDRGSPLHF.

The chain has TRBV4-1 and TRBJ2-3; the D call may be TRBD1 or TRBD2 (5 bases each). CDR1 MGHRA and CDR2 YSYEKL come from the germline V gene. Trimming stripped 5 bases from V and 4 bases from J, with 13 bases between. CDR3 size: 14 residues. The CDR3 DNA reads TGCGCCAGCAGCATGGGACGCGCGGCAGATACGCAGTATTTT. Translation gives CASSMGRAADTQYF.

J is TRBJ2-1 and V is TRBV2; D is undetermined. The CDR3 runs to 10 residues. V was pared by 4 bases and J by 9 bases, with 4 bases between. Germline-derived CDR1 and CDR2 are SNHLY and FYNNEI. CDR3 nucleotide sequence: TGTGCCAGCAGTGTCGGTGAGCAGTTCTTC. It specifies CASSVGEQFF.

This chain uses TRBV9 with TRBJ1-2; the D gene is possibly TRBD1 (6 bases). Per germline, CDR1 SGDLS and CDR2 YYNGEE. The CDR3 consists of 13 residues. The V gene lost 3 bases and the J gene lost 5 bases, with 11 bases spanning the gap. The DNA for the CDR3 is TGTGCCAGCAGCGCCGGGACAATTTATGGCTACACCTTC. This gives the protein CASSAGTIYGYTF.

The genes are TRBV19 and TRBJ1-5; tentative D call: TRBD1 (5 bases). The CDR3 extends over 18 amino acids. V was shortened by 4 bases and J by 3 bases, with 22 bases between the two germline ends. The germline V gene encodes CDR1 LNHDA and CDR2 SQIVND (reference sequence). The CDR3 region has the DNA TGTGCCAGTAGTAACGAGGCCCTGGGAGGGGTCCTCAATCAGCCCCAGCATTTT. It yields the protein CASSNEALGGVLNQPQHF.

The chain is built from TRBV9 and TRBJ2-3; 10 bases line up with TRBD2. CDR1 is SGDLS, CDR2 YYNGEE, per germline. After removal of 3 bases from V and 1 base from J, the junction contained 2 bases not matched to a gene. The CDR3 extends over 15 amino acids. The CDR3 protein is CASSASGGGTDTQYF. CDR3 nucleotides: TGTGCCAGCAGCGCTAGCGGGGGAGGCACAGATACGCAGTATTTT.

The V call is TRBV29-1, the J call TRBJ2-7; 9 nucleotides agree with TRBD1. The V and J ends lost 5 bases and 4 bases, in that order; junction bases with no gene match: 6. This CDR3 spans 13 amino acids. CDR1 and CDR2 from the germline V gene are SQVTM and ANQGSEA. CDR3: CSVRTGGAYEQYF. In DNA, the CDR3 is TGCAGCGTTCGAACAGGGGGCGCTTACGAGCAGTACTTC.

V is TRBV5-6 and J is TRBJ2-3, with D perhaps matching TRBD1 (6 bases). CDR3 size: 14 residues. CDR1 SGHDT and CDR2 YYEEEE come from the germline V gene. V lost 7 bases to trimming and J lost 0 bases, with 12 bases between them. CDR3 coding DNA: TGTGCCAGCTCCACAGGGTCCAGCACAGATACGCAGTATTTT. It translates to CASSTGSSTDTQYF.

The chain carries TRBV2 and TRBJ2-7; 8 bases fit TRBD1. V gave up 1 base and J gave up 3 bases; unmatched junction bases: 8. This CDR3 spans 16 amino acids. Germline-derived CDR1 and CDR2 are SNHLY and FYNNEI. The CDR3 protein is CASSEDRGYIVYEQYF. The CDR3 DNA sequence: TGTGCCAGCAGTGAAGACAGGGGGTATATTGTCTACGAGCAGTACTTC.